The 4 T cell receptor beta chains in this list originate from one sample, sequenced in a study of molecular identifiers for immune sequencing clone quantification. Each CDR3 protein gets one entry after TCRdb re-called the PCR reads with MiXCR. The sample yields some 100,000 distinct CDR3 sequences, about 35% seen once. The sequenced sample was naive CD8+ T cells from blood, with Jurkat cell RNA spiked in. The subset is: FACS-sorted CD8+CD4-CCR7+CD45RA+ naive T cells. The receptor set was obtained from a human donor in good health. Some libraries in this study had Jurkat cell RNA spiked in.

Points on this clonotype: A read error is possible here, since a much larger clone lies one base away. The chain uses TRBV6-2 or TRBV6-3 and TRBJ1-1; no clear D. V lost 5 bases and J 6 bases, leaving 7 bases between the germline ends. The CDR3 sequence is 11 residues long. The V gene's germline CDR1 is MNHEY and CDR2 SVGEGT. CDR3 protein: CASSNIAEAFF. CDR3 nucleotide sequence: TGTGCCAGCAGTAACATCGCTGAAGCTTTCTTT.

This clonotype was seen many times. The chain combines TRBV24-1 with TRBJ2-2; D is unresolved. With 4 bases removed from V and 4 bases from J, the gap between germline ends came to 3 bases. There are 12 residues in the CDR3. Germline lookup yields CDR1 KGHDR and CDR2 SFDVKD. The CDR3 reads CATSEGTGELFF. The CDR3 DNA reads TGTGCCACCAGTGAAGGCACCGGGGAGCTGTTTTTT.

This clonotype was observed a few times. The chain links TRBV19 to TRBJ1-5; TRBD1 might be the D (6 bases). The V gene's germline CDR1 is LNHDA and CDR2 SQIVND (reference sequence). Trimming pared 3 bases from V and 3 bases from J, leaving 18 bases between. The CDR3 runs 17 residues. The CDR3 coding sequence is TGTGCCAGTAGTATGAGCGGGGGGGCGTTTTTCAATCAGCCCCAGCATTTT. This translates into CASSMSGGAFFNQPQHF.

The chain has TRBV11-2 and TRBJ2-5; the D is unclear. The V gene's germline CDR1 is SGHAT and CDR2 FQNNGV. V lost 5 bases, J lost 5 bases, and 9 bases lay in between. The CDR3 consists of 12 residues. CDR3: CASSRPPETQYF. The CDR3 coding sequence is TGTGCCAGCAGCCGGCCACCGGAGACCCAGTACTTC.